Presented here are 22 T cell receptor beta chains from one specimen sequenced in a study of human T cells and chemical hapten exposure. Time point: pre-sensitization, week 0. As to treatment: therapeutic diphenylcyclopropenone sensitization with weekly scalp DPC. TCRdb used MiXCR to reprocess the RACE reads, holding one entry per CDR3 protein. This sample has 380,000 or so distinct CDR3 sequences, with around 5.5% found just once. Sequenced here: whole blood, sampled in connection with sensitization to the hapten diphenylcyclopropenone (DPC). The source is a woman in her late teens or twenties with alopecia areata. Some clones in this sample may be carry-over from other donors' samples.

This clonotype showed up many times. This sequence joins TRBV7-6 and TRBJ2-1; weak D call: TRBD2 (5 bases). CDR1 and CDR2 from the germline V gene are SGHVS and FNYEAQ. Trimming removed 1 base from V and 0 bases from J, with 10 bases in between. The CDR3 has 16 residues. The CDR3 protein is CASSLVGGHSYNEQFF. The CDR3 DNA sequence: TGTGCCAGCAGCTTAGTAGGAGGTCACTCCTACAATGAGCAGTTCTTC.

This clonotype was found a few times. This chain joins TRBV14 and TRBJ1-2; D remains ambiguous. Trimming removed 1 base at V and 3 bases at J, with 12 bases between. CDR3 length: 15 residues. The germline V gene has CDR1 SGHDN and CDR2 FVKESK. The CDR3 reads CASSQGPLIDYGYTF. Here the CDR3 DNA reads TGTGCCAGCAGCCAAGGTCCGTTGATTGACTATGGCTACACCTTC.

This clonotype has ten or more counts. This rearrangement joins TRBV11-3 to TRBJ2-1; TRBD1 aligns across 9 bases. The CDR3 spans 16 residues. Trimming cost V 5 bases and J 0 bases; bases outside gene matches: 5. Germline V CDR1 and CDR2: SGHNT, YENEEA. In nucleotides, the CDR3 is TGTGCCAGCAGCAAACGACAGGGGGGCTCCTACAATGAGCAGTTCTTC. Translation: CASSKRQGGSYNEQFF.

Here the CDR3 DNA reads TGTGCCAGCAGCTTAATGAGGGAAGGTACGCAGTATTTT. Amino acid sequence: CASSLMREGTQYF. This sequence joins TRBV7-2 and TRBJ2-3, with D maybe TRBD2 (5 bases). The CDR3 length is 13 residues. With 2 bases removed from V and 8 bases from J, the gap between germline ends came to 11 bases. Germline CDR1 reads SGHTA; CDR2 reads FQGNSA.

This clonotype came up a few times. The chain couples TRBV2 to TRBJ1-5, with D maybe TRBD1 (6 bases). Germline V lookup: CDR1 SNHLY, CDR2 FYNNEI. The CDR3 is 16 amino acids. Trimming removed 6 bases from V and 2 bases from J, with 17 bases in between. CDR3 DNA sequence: TGTGCCAGCAGCGCCCCAACCGGGGGCGGCAATCAGCCCCAGCATTTT. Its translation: CASSAPTGGGNQPQHF.

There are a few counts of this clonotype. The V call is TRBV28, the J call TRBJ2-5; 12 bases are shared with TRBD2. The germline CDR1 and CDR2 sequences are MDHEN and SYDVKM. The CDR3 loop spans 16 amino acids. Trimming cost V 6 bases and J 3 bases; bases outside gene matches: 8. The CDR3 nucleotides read TGTGCCAGCAGCCGAGGACTAGCGGGGCATAAAGAGACCCAGTACTTC. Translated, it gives CASSRGLAGHKETQYF.

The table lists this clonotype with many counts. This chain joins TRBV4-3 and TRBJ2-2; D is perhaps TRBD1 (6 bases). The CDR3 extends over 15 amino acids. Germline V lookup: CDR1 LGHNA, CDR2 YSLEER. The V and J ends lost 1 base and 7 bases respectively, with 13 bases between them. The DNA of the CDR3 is TGCGCCAGCAGCCAAGGAGCAGGGGCGAGCGGGGAGCTGTTTTTT. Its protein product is CASSQGAGASGELFF.

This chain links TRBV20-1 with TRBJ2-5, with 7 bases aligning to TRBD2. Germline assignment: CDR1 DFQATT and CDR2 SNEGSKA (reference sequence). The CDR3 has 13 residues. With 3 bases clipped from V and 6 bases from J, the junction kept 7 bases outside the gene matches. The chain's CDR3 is CSASEGLWKTQYF. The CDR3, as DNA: TGCAGTGCTAGCGAGGGACTATGGAAGACCCAGTACTTC.

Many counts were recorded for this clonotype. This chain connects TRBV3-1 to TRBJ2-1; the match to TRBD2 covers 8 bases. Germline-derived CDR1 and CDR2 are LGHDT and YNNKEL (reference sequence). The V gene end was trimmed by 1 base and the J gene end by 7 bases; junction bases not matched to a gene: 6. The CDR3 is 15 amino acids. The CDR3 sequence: CASSQAGGLRNEQFF. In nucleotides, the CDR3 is TGTGCCAGCAGCCAAGCGGGGGGGCTAAGAAATGAGCAGTTCTTC.

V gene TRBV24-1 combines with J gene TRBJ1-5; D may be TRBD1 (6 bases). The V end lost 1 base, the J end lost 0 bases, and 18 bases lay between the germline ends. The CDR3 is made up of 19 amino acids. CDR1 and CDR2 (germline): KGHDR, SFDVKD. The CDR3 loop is CATSDFDRRPPYSNQPQHF. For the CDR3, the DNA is TGTGCCACCAGTGATTTTGACAGGCGACCCCCTTATAGCAATCAGCCCCAGCATTTT.

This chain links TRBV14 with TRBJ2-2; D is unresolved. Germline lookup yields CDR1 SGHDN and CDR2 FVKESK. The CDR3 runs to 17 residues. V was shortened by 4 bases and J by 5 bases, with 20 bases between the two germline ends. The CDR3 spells CASSPAAQIGFTGELFF. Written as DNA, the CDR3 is TGTGCCAGCAGCCCAGCCGCACAGATAGGATTTACCGGGGAGCTGTTTTTT.

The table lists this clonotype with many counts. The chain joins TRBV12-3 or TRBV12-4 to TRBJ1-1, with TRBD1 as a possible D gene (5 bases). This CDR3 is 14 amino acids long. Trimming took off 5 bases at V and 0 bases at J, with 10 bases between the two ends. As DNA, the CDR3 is TGTGCCAGCAGTGGGGACGGCATGAACACTGAAGCTTTCTTT. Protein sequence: CASSGDGMNTEAFF.

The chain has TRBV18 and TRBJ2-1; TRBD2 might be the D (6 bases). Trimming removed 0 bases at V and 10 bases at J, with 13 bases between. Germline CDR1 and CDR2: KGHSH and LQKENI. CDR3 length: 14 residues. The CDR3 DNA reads TGTGCCAGCTCACCACCGATAGCGGAGAGGGAGCAGTTCTTC. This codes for CASSPPIAEREQFF.

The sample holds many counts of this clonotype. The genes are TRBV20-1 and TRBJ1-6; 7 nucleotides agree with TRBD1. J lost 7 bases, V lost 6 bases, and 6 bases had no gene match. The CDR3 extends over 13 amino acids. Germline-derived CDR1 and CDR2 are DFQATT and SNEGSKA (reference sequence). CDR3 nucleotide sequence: TGCAGTGCCTGGGACAGACAAAATTCACCCCTCCACTTT. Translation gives CSAWDRQNSPLHF.

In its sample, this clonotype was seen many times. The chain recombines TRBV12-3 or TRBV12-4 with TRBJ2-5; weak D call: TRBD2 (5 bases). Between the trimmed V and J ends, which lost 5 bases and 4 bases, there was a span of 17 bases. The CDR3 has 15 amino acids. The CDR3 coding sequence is TGTGCCAGCAGTCAACAGTGGATCCGGGGAGAGACCCAGTACTTC. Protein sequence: CASSQQWIRGETQYF.

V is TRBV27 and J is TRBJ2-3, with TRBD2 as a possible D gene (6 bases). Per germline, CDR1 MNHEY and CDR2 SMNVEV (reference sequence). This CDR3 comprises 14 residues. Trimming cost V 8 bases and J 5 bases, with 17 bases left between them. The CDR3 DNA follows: TGTGCCAGCGGTTATCCTAGCGCATTAGATACGCAGTATTTT. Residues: CASGYPSALDTQYF.

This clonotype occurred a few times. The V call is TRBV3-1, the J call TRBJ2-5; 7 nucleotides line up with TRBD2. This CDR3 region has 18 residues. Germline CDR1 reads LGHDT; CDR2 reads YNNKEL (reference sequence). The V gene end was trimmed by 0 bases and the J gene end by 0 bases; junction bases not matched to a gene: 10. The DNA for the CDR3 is TGTGCCAGCAGCCAAGATCTACCGGGGGGAGCGTACCAAGAGACCCAGTACTTC. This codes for CASSQDLPGGAYQETQYF.

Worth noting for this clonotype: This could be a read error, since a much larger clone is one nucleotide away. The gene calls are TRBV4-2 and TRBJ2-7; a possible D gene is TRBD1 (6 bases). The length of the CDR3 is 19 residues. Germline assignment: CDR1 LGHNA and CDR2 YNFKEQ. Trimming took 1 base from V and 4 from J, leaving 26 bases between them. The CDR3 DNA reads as TGTGCCAGCAGCCAAGGATATAGCGTGGGGGCCGACTTAGGATACGAGCAGTACTTC. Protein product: CASSQGYSVGADLGYEQYF.

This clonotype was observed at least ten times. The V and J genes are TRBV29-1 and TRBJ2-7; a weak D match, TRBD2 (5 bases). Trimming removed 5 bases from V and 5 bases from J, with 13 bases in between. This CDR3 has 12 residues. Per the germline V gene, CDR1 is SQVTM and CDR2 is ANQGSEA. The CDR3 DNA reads TGCAGCGTTCGGCAGGACGGGGACGAGCAGTACTTC. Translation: CSVRQDGDEQYF.

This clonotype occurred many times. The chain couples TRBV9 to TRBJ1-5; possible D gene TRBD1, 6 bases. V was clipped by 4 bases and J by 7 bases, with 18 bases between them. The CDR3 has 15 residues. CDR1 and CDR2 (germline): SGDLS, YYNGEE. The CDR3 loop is CASSPGGAEGQPQHF. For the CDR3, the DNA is TGTGCCAGCAGCCCGGGGGGGGCAGAAGGGCAGCCCCAGCATTTT.

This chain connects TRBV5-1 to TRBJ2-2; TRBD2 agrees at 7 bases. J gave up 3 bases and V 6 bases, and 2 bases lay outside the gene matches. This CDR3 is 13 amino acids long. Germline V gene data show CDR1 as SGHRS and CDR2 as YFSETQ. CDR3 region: CASTLADTGELFF. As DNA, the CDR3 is TGCGCCAGCACCCTAGCGGACACCGGGGAGCTGTTTTTT.

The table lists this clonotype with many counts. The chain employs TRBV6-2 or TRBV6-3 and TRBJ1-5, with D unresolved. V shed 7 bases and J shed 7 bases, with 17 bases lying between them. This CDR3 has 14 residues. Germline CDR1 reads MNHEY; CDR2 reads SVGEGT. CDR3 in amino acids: CASTEGPSPQPQHF. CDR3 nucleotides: TGTGCCAGCACCGAGGGCCCCTCTCCCCAGCCCCAGCATTTT.